Presented here are 21 T cell receptor beta chains from one specimen sequenced in a study of blood T cell repertoires in COVID-19. Clones were sequenced by immunoSEQ multiplex PCR, and TCRdb holds only the in-frame ones, with some missing. Here the sample spans 190,000 or so clones, 86% being singletons. The sequenced material came from PBMCs or T cells enriched from blood (not recorded which). These receptors were collected from a woman in her 30s who had been exposed to COVID-19.

This chain joins TRBV6-5 and TRBJ2-1, with 7 bases matching TRBD1. This CDR3 spans 15 amino acids. Per the germline V gene, CDR1 is MNHEY and CDR2 is SVGAGI. After removal of 7 bases from V and 0 bases from J, the junction contained 6 bases not matched to a gene. CDR3 loop: CASTPTGSSYNEQFF. The CDR3 coding sequence is TGTGCCAGCACACCGACAGGGAGCTCCTACAATGAGCAGTTCTTC.

This chain connects TRBV5-1 to TRBJ2-3; D might be TRBD2 (7 bases). The length of the CDR3 is 21 residues. CDR1 and CDR2 from the germline V gene are SGHRS and YFSETQ. The V gene lost 5 bases and the J gene lost 0 bases, with 31 bases spanning the gap. DNA for the CDR3: TGCGCCAGCAGTTTCCCCTTGGCCCTAGGGGGGGGCACCCCCAGCACAGATACGCAGTATTTT. Encoded protein: CASSFPLALGGGTPSTDTQYF.

The chain links TRBV11-3 to TRBJ2-7; maybe TRBD1 (5 bases). The V gene lost 5 bases and the J gene lost 3 bases, with 8 bases spanning the gap. CDR3 length: 12 residues. In germline, CDR1 is SGHNT, CDR2 YENEEA. CDR3 DNA sequence: TGTGCCAGCAGCCCGGACATCTACGAGCAGTACTTC. Its protein product is CASSPDIYEQYF.

Here the CDR3 DNA reads TGTGCCACCAGCAGAGAGACAGCAACTAATGAAAAACTGTTTTTT. Its protein is CATSRETATNEKLFF. J is TRBJ1-4 and V is TRBV15; D is possibly TRBD1 (5 bases). V was shortened by 0 bases and J by 0 bases, with 5 bases between the two germline ends. CDR1 is LNHNV, CDR2 YYDKDF, per germline (reference sequence). This CDR3 comprises 15 residues. The full variable domain, with the rest looked up from reference TRBV15 and TRBJ1-4, is DAMVIQNPRYQVTQFGKPVTLSCSQTLNHNVMYWYQQKSSQAPKLLFHYYDKDFNNEADTPDNFQSRRPNTSFCFLDIRSPGLGDTAMYLCATSRETATNEKLFFGSGTQLSVL.

CDR3 in amino acids: CASSNISLAGATYGYTF. The CDR3 nucleotides read TGTGCCAGTAGTAATATAAGCCTCGCGGGTGCTACCTATGGCTACACCTTC. This chain joins TRBV19 and TRBJ1-2; D not certain. V was trimmed by 4 bases and J by 4 bases, leaving 22 bases between them. The CDR3 loop spans 17 amino acids. Germline V gives CDR1 LNHDA, CDR2 SQIVND (reference sequence).

V usage is TRBV2 and J usage is TRBJ2-2; D possibly corresponds to TRBD2 (6 bases). Germline-derived CDR1 and CDR2 are SNHLY and FYNNEI. The CDR3 is 15 residues long. The V end was cut by 6 bases, the J end by 4 bases, with 15 bases between. DNA for the CDR3: TGTGCCAGCAGGAGGACACCGCGGGGCACCGGGGAGCTGTTTTTT. Translation gives CASRRTPRGTGELFF.

The V call is TRBV5-1, the J call TRBJ2-1; possibly TRBD1 for D (6 bases). Between the trimmed V and J ends, which lost 2 bases and 9 bases, there was a span of 12 bases. This CDR3 region has 13 residues. Germline V gives CDR1 SGHRS, CDR2 YFSETQ. CDR3 DNA: TGCGCCAGCAGCTTTACAGGGCAGGGTGAGCAGTTCTTC. It specifies CASSFTGQGEQFF.

This chain uses TRBV7-2 with TRBJ2-2; 9 bases are a match to TRBD2. The CDR3 runs to 17 residues. The ends lost 0 bases at V and 6 bases at J; junction bases unmatched: 8. Looked up from germline, CDR1 is SGHTA and CDR2 is FQGNSA. Here the CDR3 DNA reads TGTGCCAGCAGCTTAGCCCTTGGGCGGGGGGGCGCCGGGGAGCTGTTTTTT. It yields the protein CASSLALGRGGAGELFF.

V is TRBV6-5 and J is TRBJ2-2, with 7 bases identical to TRBD2. This CDR3 contains 15 residues. J gave up 7 bases and V 2 bases, and 7 bases lay outside the gene matches. CDR1 is MNHEY and CDR2 is SVGAGI in the germline V gene. The DNA for the CDR3 is TGTGCCAGCAGTTACAAAGCAGGGAGGGGCGGGGAGCTGTTTTTT. It specifies CASSYKAGRGGELFF.

The V gene is TRBV6-5, the J gene TRBJ2-7; 10 bases line up with TRBD1. The V and J ends lost 3 bases and 2 bases, in that order; junction bases with no gene match: 4. The CDR3 is 15 residues long. CDR1 and CDR2 from the germline V gene are MNHEY and SVGAGI. Here the CDR3 DNA reads TGTGCCAGCAGTTATTCGGACAGGGGGACCTACGAGCAGTACTTC. The encoded protein is CASSYSDRGTYEQYF.

The rearrangement uses TRBV2 and TRBJ1-5; a weak D match, TRBD1 (5 bases). The CDR3 totals 12 residues. Germline-derived CDR1 and CDR2 are SNHLY and FYNNEI. V dropped 7 bases and J dropped 9 bases, with 13 bases sitting between them. CDR3 in amino acids: CASKGPLWPQHF. The CDR3 region has the DNA TGTGCCAGCAAGGGGCCCCTTTGGCCCCAGCATTTT.

In nucleotides, the CDR3 is TGTGCCAGCAGCTTACTAGCGGGGGGGCCCGGCGGGGAGCTGTTTTTT. Amino acids: CASSLLAGGPGGELFF. V and J are TRBV3-1 (or the pseudogene TRBV3-2) and TRBJ2-2, with 13 bases aligning to TRBD2. V lost 5 bases and J lost 7; bases outside the gene matches: 7. Germline-derived CDR1 and CDR2 are LGHDT and YNNKEL (reference sequence). The CDR3 sequence is 16 residues long.

This clone was observed a few times. The same CDR3 can be traced to other DNA sequences in this sample. The J gene is TRBJ1-1, the V gene TRBV7-9; D uncertain. The V gene's germline CDR1 is SEHNR and CDR2 FQNEAQ (reference sequence). The ends were cut back, 1 base at V and 0 bases at J, with 3 bases in the middle. CDR3 length equals 13 residues. The CDR3 nucleotides read TGTGCCAGCAGCTTAGACATGAACACTGAAGCTTTCTTT. As protein: CASSLDMNTEAFF.

The chain employs TRBV29-1 and TRBJ1-2; TRBD1 matches at 8 bases. This CDR3 is built from 13 residues. Germline lookup yields CDR1 SQVTM and CDR2 ANQGSEA. V dropped 3 bases and J dropped 7; count of bases not matched to a gene: 7. This CDR3 is CSVDPGGAGGYTF. The CDR3, as DNA: TGCAGCGTTGACCCAGGGGGCGCCGGTGGCTACACCTTC.

The chain recombines TRBV30 with TRBJ2-4; D perhaps matches TRBD1 (6 bases). The CDR3 has 12 amino acids. V was cut by 0 bases and J by 11 bases, with 11 bases left in between. The germline CDR1 and CDR2 sequences are GTSNPN and SVGIG (reference sequence). CDR3 sequence (DNA): TGTGCCTGGAGTGTTGTTTCAGGGGTTCAGTACTTC. This sequence encodes CAWSVVSGVQYF.

The chain is built from TRBV2 and TRBJ2-1; TRBD2 agrees at 10 bases. The germline V gene has CDR1 SNHLY and CDR2 FYNNEI. The length of the CDR3 is 15 residues. Trimming cost V 7 bases and J 6 bases; bases outside gene matches: 9. CDR3 sequence reads: CASIMSGGAANEQFF. Written as DNA, the CDR3 is TGTGCCAGCATCATGAGCGGGGGGGCCGCCAATGAGCAGTTCTTC.

V usage is TRBV19 and J usage is TRBJ2-3, with D tentatively TRBD1 (6 bases). The CDR3 sequence is 13 residues long. V lost 5 bases and J lost 6, with 12 bases in between. Germline V gene lookup returns CDR1 LNHDA and CDR2 SQIVND (reference sequence). The CDR3: CASSPTTGDTQYF. The DNA of the CDR3 is TGTGCCAGTAGTCCCACCACAGGGGATACGCAGTATTTT.

This clone was detected only once. The rearrangement uses TRBV29-1 and TRBJ2-3; 12 bases are shared with TRBD2. After removal of 7 bases from V and 3 bases from J, the junction contained 14 bases not matched to a gene. The CDR3 covers 17 residues. Germline CDR1 is SQVTM and CDR2 is ANQGSEA. The CDR3 DNA reads as TGCAGCGCTTCCTCCCCCTCTAGCGGGGGGGGTACAGATACGCAGTATTTT. Translation gives CSASSPSSGGGTDTQYF.

This chain links TRBV7-9 with TRBJ1-6; 9 bases are shared with TRBD1. The CDR3 sequence is 16 residues long. V gave up 2 bases and J gave up 6 bases; unmatched junction bases: 5. Per germline, CDR1 SEHNR and CDR2 FQNEAQ (reference sequence). As DNA, the CDR3 is TGTGCCAGCAGCTTACGATTGGACAGGGGTAATTCACCCCTCCACTTT. The encoded protein is CASSLRLDRGNSPLHF.

The J gene is TRBJ2-1, the V gene TRBV10-3, with 8 nucleotides matching TRBD2. CDR1 and CDR2 from the germline V gene are ENHRY and SYGVKD. CDR3 length: 14 amino acids. V was clipped by 7 bases and J by 5 bases; unmatched bases: 7. The CDR3 DNA sequence: TGTGCCATCATAATGGCGGGGGGAGACAATGAGCAGTTCTTC. Translating it yields CAIIMAGGDNEQFF.

The DNA of the CDR3 is TGTGCCAGTAGTATGCGGGACAGCTATAATTCACCCCTCCACTTT. Its protein product is CASSMRDSYNSPLHF. This chain links TRBV19 with TRBJ1-6; 7 bases are a match to TRBD1. CDR3 size: 15 residues. The V gene end was trimmed by 3 bases and the J gene end by 3 bases; junction bases not matched to a gene: 2. Germline V gene lookup returns CDR1 LNHDA and CDR2 SQIVND (reference sequence).